Each of the 24 T cell receptor beta chains below was sequenced from the same sample in a study of T cells in Graves' hyperthyroidism and ophthalmopathy. Regions amplified from RNA transcripts were the TCR beta CDR3 regions. An initial round of RT-PCR targeting the TCR CDR3 relied on the HTBI primer set. TCRdb recomputed calls from the multiplex PCR reads with MiXCR, one row per CDR3 protein. The table has nearly 750,000 distinct CDR3 sequences, roughly 32% seen once. The specimen sequenced was blood. These receptors were taken from a woman between 40 and 55 years old with Graves' hyperthyroidism.

This clonotype was detected only a few times. This chain uses TRBV7-9 with TRBJ1-6; D perhaps matches TRBD1 (6 bases). Germline CDR1 SEHNR, CDR2 FQNEAQ (reference sequence). Trimming cost V 1 base and J 8 bases, with 12 bases left between them. The length of the CDR3 is 15 residues. For the CDR3, the DNA is TGTGCCAGCAGCTTAGAGAGGGGGGGGTATTCACCCCTCCACTTT. Amino acids: CASSLERGGYSPLHF.

Many counts were recorded for this clonotype. The chain employs TRBV7-9 and TRBJ2-2; the D is unclear. Germline V lookup: CDR1 SEHNR, CDR2 FQNEAQ (reference sequence). Trimming left V 2 bases short and J 6 bases short, with 4 bases between. This CDR3 contains 12 residues. Written as DNA, the CDR3 is TGTGCCAGCAGCTTACTAGCCGGGGAGCTGTTTTTT. Its protein is CASSLLAGELFF.

The chain has TRBV28 and TRBJ1-2; 8 bases are shared with TRBD1. Per the germline V gene, CDR1 is MDHEN and CDR2 is SYDVKM. The CDR3 contains 14 residues. The J segment lost 8 bases and the V segment lost 1 base, leaving 6 bases of the junction unmatched. CDR3 nucleotides: TGTGCCAGCAGTTTATATGGACAGGGTGACGGCTACACCTTC. The encoded protein is CASSLYGQGDGYTF.

In regard to this clonotype: Possible read error: a much larger clone is one base away. The conserved phenylalanine or tryptophan normally closing the CDR3 is absent here, so this likely arose from a read error. V gene TRBV20-1 combines with J gene TRBJ2-2; D unresolved. Between the trimmed V and J ends, which lost 2 bases and 3 bases, there was a span of 7 bases. This CDR3 has 13 amino acids. Germline V gene data show CDR1 as DFQATT and CDR2 as SNEGSKA (reference sequence). The CDR3 region is CSARTGYTGELFL. CDR3 sequence (DNA): TGCAGTGCTAGAACTGGGTACACCGGGGAGCTGTTTCTT.

This clonotype was counted ten times or more. CDR3 nucleotides: TGTGCCATCACCTACGACTCTGGGGCCAACGTCCTGACTTTC. It yields the protein CAITYDSGANVLTF. The chain recombines TRBV10-3 with TRBJ2-6; D is ambiguous. The CDR3 is 14 residues long. V was trimmed by 7 bases and J by 0 bases, leaving 7 bases between them. CDR1 is ENHRY, CDR2 SYGVKD, per germline.

This clonotype has only a few counts. The rearrangement uses TRBV5-8 and TRBJ1-2; D ambiguous. CDR1 is SGHTS and CDR2 is YDEGEE in the germline V gene. This CDR3 comprises 15 residues. V was trimmed by 4 bases and J by 3 bases, leaving 16 bases between them. CDR3 residues: CASSPPSGSDYGYTF. CDR3 sequence (DNA): TGTGCCAGCAGCCCACCGAGCGGATCGGACTATGGCTACACCTTC. Complete variable domain (other parts from reference TRBV5-8 and TRBJ1-2): EAGVTQSPTHLIKTRGQQATLRCSPISGHTSVYWYQQALGLGLQFLLWYDEGEERNRGNFPPRFSGRQFPNYSSELNVNALELEDSALYLCASSPPSGSDYGYTFGSGTRLTVV.

This clonotype was seen a few times. CDR3 amino acids: CASSLTVDTEAFF. In DNA form, the CDR3 reads TGTGCCAGCAGTTTAACTGTGGACACTGAAGCTTTCTTT. The chain has TRBV2 and TRBJ1-1; D gene uncertain. Germline-derived CDR1 and CDR2 are SNHLY and FYNNEI. V was clipped by 5 bases and J by 3 bases, with 10 bases between them. The CDR3 contains 13 residues.

This clonotype was found a few times. This rearrangement joins TRBV12-3 or TRBV12-4 to TRBJ1-6; 7 bases match TRBD1. CDR3 length: 16 amino acids. V shed 3 bases, J shed 7 bases, and the junction held 9 bases outside the gene matches. CDR3 sequence (DNA): TGTGCCAGCAGTTTTTCGGGGGGCAGGGGGAATTCACCCCTCCACTTT. This sequence encodes CASSFSGGRGNSPLHF.

Many counts were recorded for this clonotype. The chain is built from TRBV2 and TRBJ1-1, with a possible D match to TRBD1 (6 bases). The CDR3 covers 14 residues. The V gene lost 3 bases and the J gene lost 5 bases, with 13 bases spanning the gap. Per the germline V gene, CDR1 is SNHLY and CDR2 is FYNNEI. Here the CDR3 reads CASSDRGSGTEAFF. The CDR3 DNA follows: TGTGCCAGCAGTGACAGGGGTAGCGGTACTGAAGCTTTCTTT.

The J gene is TRBJ1-4, the V gene TRBV2, with D possibly TRBD1 on 6 matching bases. In germline, CDR1 is SNHLY, CDR2 FYNNEI. The CDR3 is made up of 13 amino acids. Trimming shortened V by 6 bases and J by 8 bases, and 13 bases separated the two germline ends. As DNA, the CDR3 is TGTGCCAGCAGGGACATTAGGGGGGAAAAACTGTTTTTT. Translated, it gives CASRDIRGEKLFF.

J is TRBJ2-2 and V is TRBV10-3; 7 bases line up with TRBD2. Losses at the gene ends were 11 bases for V and 7 bases for J; bases not matched to a gene: 4. The germline gives CDR1 ENHRY, CDR2 SYGVKD. There are 11 residues in the CDR3. The CDR3 DNA reads as TGTGCCTCCCGGACTAGCGGGGAGCTGTTTTTT. Its protein product is CASRTSGELFF.

As regards this clonotype: A read error is possible here, since a much larger clone lies one base away. The chain combines TRBV10-3 with TRBJ2-5; D gene uncertain. The V gene lost 6 bases and the J gene lost 2 bases, with 7 bases spanning the gap. The germline CDR1 and CDR2 sequences are ENHRY and SYGVKD. The CDR3 is made up of 12 amino acids. CDR3 nucleotide sequence: TGTGCCATCAGGGAGATTCAAGAGACCCAGTACTTC. Translating it yields CAIREIQETQYF.

At least ten counts were recorded for this clonotype. The V and J genes are TRBV12-5 and TRBJ2-5; D is unclear. Germline V lookup: CDR1 LGHNT, CDR2 FRNRAP. The CDR3 sequence is 12 residues long. V dropped 6 bases and J dropped 2 bases, with 7 bases sitting between them. Written as DNA, the CDR3 is TGTGCTAGTGGGCACAGTCAAGAGACCCAGTACTTC. Protein: CASGHSQETQYF. Supplemented by reference TRBV12-5 and TRBJ2-5, the full variable domain reads DARVTQTPRHKVTEMGQEVTMRCQPILGHNTVFWYRQTMMQGLELLAYFRNRAPLDDSGMPKDRFSAEMPDATLATLKIQPSEPRDSAVYFCASGHSQETQYFGPGTRLLVL.

J is TRBJ1-1 and V is TRBV12-5; D possibly corresponds to TRBD1 (6 bases). The CDR3 is 15 residues long. CDR1 and CDR2 from the germline V gene are LGHNT and FRNRAP. V shed 4 bases and J shed 4 bases, with 16 bases lying between them. The CDR3 DNA reads TGTGCTAGTGGTTGGTCAGGGGAAGGATTCACTGAAGCTTTCTTT. This sequence encodes CASGWSGEGFTEAFF.

The J gene is TRBJ1-3, the V gene TRBV10-3; no clear D gene. Germline V gene lookup returns CDR1 ENHRY and CDR2 SYGVKD. The CDR3 runs 15 residues. V was clipped by 3 bases and J by 0 bases, with 9 bases between them. The CDR3 loop reads CAISDTAFSGNTIYF. CDR3 in DNA: TGTGCCATCAGTGACACAGCATTCTCTGGAAACACCATATATTTT.

As regards this clonotype: An end of the junction differs from the germline gene, which may be a read error. The rearrangement uses TRBV5-1 and TRBJ2-7, with TRBD2 matching over 9 bases. The J call may be faulty, since TRBJ2-1 better matches the DNA end. Germline values: CDR1 SGHRS, CDR2 YFSETQ. The CDR3 loop spans 16 amino acids. The CDR3 nucleotides read TGTGCCAGCAGCCGTAGCGGGAGTCAAGGGTACAATGAGCAGTTCTTC. Protein: CASSRSGSQGYNEQFF.

J is TRBJ2-5 and V is TRBV7-9; D perhaps matches TRBD1 (6 bases). The germline CDR1 and CDR2 sequences are SEHNR and FQNEAQ (reference sequence). This CDR3 is 15 amino acids long. Trimming shortened V by 6 bases and J by 2 bases, and 16 bases separated the two germline ends. The CDR3 nucleotides are TGTGCCAGCAGTCAGGGAGCGACAGGTCAAGAGACCCAGTACTTC. This encodes CASSQGATGQETQYF.

The chain recombines TRBV4-1 with TRBJ1-1; D remains ambiguous. The CDR3 covers 17 residues. In germline, CDR1 is MGHRA, CDR2 YSYEKL. The germline V and J ends were trimmed by 2 bases and 1 base, with 17 bases remaining between them. This chain's CDR3 is CASSQSGYVYRNTEAFF. The CDR3 bases are TGCGCCAGCAGCCAATCGGGATATGTCTACCGGAACACTGAAGCTTTCTTT.

The chain carries TRBV4-3 and TRBJ1-1; D gene ambiguous. Trimming removed 4 bases at V and 3 bases at J, with 9 bases between. CDR1 is LGHNA and CDR2 is YSLEER in the germline V gene. The CDR3 extends over 13 amino acids. Here the CDR3 reads CASSPISYTEAFF. CDR3 coding DNA: TGCGCCAGCAGCCCTATCAGTTACACTGAAGCTTTCTTT.

Comment on this clonotype: This may be a read error: a much more frequent sequence differs by one nucleotide. No conserved phenylalanine or tryptophan is present at the end of the CDR3, so a read error is the likely explanation. The chain employs TRBV5-1 and TRBJ2-7; D is perhaps TRBD1 (5 bases). Germline loops: CDR1 SGHRS, CDR2 YFSETQ. The CDR3 covers 14 residues. V shed 0 bases and J shed 2 bases, with 9 bases lying between them. The CDR3 region has the DNA TGCGCCAGCAGCTTGGGCAGGGCGACCTACGAGCAGTACCTC. It yields the protein CASSLGRATYEQYL.

As regards this clonotype: The conserved phenylalanine or tryptophan normally closing the CDR3 is absent here, so this likely arose from a read error. The rearrangement uses TRBV6-6 and TRBJ1-5; D is undetermined. Per germline, CDR1 MNHNY and CDR2 SVGAGI (reference sequence). CDR3 length: 14 amino acids. Trimming took 5 bases from V and 11 from J, leaving 19 bases between them. CDR3 amino acids: CASSRQLAGETQHS. CDR3 in DNA: TGTGCCAGCAGTCGCCAACTAGCGGGAGAGACCCAGCATTCT.

This clonotype has ten or more counts. The chain joins TRBV9 to TRBJ1-6, with unresolved D. Trimming removed 0 bases from V and 8 bases from J, with 6 bases in between. The CDR3 covers 13 residues. Germline CDR1 reads SGDLS; CDR2 reads YYNGEE. As DNA, the CDR3 is TGTGCCAGCAGCGTAGTTGAGGATTCACCCCTCCACTTT. Protein: CASSVVEDSPLHF. Together with reference TRBV9 and TRBJ1-6, the CDR3 gives the full variable domain: DSGVTQTPKHLITATGQRVTLRCSPRSGDLSVYWYQQSLDQGLQFLIQYYNGEERAKGNILERFSAQQFPDLHSELNLSSLELGDSALYFCASSVVEDSPLHFGNGTRLTVT.

Notes on this clonotype: The junction differs from germline at one of its ends, possibly a read error. The V call is TRBV7-2, the J call TRBJ2-7, with D tentatively TRBD1 (5 bases). The CDR3 runs to 15 residues. Germline CDR1 is SGHTA and CDR2 is FQGNSA. CDR3 loop: CASSPRAGLSYELYF. CDR3 DNA sequence: TGTGCCAGCAGCCCCAGAGCAGGGTTGTCCTACGAGCTGTACTTC.

This clonotype has ten or more counts. The V and J genes are TRBV7-2 and TRBJ1-2; 10 bases line up with TRBD1. Germline lookup yields CDR1 SGHTA and CDR2 FQGNSA. The V and J ends lost 2 bases and 3 bases, in that order; junction bases with no gene match: 3. This CDR3 has 15 residues. CDR3 in amino acids: CASSLTGTGDYGYTF. Written as DNA, the CDR3 is TGTGCCAGCAGCTTAACCGGGACAGGGGACTATGGCTACACCTTC. Variable domain in full (rest from reference TRBV7-2 and TRBJ1-2): GAGVSQSPSNKVTEKGKDVELRCDPISGHTALYWYRQSLGQGLEFLIYFQGNSAPDKSGLPSDRFSAERTGGSVSTLTIQRTQQEDSAVYLCASSLTGTGDYGYTFGSGTRLTVV.